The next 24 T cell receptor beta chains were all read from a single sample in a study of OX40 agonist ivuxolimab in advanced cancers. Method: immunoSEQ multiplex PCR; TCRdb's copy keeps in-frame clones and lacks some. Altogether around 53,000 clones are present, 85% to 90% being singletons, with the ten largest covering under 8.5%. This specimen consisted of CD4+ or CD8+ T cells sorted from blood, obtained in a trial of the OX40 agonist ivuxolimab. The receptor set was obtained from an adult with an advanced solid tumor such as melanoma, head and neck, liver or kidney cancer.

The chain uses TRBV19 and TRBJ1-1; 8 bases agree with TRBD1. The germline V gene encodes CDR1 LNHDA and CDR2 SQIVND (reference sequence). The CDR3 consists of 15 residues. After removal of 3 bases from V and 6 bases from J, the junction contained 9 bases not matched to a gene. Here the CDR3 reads CASSIRGQAGAEAFF. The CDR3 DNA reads TGTGCCAGTAGTATCCGGGGACAGGCGGGAGCTGAAGCTTTCTTT.

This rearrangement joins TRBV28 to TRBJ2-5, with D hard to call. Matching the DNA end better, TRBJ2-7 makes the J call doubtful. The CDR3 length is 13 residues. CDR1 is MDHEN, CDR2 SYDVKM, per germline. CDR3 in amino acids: CASSLWAEYEQYF. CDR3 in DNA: TGTGCCAGCAGTTTGTGGGCCGAATACGAGCAGTACTTC.

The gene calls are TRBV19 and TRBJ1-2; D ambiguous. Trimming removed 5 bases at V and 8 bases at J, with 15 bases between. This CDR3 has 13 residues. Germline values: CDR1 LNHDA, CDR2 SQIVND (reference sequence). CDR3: CASSRRVLQGYTF. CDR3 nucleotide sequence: TGTGCCAGTAGTCGCCGGGTCTTGCAGGGCTACACCTTC.

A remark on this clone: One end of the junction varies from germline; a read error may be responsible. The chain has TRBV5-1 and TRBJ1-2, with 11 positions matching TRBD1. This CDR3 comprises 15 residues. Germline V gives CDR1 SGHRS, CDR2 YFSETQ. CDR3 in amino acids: CASSLDRGQVGGYTF. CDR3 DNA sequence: TGTGCCAGCAGCTTGGACAGGGGGCAAGTCGGTGGCTACACCTTC. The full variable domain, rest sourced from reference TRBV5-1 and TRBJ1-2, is KAGVTQTPRYLIKTRGQQVTLSCSPISGHRSVSWYQQTPGQGLQFLFEYFSETQRNKGNFPGRFSGRQFSNSRSEMNVSTLELGDSALYLCASSLDRGQVGGYTFGSGTRLTVV.

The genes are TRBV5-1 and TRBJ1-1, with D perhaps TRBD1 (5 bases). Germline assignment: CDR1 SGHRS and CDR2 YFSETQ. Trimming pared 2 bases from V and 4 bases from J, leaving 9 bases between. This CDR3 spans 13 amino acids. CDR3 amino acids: CASSFDRITEAFF. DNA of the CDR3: TGCGCCAGCAGCTTTGACAGAATCACTGAAGCTTTCTTT.

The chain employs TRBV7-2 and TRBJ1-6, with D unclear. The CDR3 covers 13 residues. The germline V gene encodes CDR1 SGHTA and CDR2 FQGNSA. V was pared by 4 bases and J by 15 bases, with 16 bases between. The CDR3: CASSSTAPTDLHF. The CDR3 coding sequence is TGTGCCAGCAGCTCCACGGCCCCCACAGACCTCCACTTT.

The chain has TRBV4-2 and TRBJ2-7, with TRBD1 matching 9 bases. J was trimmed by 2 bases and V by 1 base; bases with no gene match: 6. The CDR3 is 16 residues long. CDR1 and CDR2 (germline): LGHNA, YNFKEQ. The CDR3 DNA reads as TGTGCCAGCAGCCAAGGGGGGACAGGGACCACCTACGAGCAGTACTTC. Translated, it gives CASSQGGTGTTYEQYF.

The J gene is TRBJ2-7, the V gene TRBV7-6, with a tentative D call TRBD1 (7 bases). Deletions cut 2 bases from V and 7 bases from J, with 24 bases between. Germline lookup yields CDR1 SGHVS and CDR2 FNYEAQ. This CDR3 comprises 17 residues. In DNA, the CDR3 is TGTGCCAGCAGCTTACGGAGGGGCGGACAGGTGATGCGGGAGCAGTACTTC. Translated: CASSLRRGGQVMREQYF.

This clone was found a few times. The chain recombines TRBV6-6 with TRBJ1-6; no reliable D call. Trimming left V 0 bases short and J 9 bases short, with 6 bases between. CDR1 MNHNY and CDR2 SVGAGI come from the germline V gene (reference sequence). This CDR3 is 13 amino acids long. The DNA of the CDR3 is TGTGCCAGCAGTTACTCATTAGGTTCACCCCTCCACTTT. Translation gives CASSYSLGSPLHF.

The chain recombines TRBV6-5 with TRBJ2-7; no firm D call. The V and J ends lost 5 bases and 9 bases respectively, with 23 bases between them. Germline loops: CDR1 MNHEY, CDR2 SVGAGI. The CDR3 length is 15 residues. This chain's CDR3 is CASSARALPATGQYF. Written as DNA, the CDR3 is TGTGCCAGCAGTGCCCGAGCCCTGCCTGCCACGGGGCAGTACTTC.

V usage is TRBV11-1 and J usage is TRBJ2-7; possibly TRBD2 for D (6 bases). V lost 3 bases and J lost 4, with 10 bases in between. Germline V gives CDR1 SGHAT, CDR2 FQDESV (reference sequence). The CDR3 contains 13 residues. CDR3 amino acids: CASSFAGRYEQYF. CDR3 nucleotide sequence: TGTGCCAGCAGCTTCGCGGGGAGGTACGAGCAGTACTTC.

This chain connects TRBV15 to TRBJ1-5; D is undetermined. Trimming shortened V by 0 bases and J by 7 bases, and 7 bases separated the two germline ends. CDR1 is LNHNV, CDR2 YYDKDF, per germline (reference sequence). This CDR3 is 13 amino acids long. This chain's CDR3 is CATSRDGRQPQHF. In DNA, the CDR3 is TGTGCCACCAGCAGAGATGGCCGGCAGCCCCAGCATTTT.

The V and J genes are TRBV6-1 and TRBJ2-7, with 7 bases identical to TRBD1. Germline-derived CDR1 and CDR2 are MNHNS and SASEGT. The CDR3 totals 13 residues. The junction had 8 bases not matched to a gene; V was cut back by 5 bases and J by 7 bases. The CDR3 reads CASSQGQAGEQYF. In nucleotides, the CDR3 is TGTGCCAGCAGTCAAGGACAGGCGGGTGAGCAGTACTTC.

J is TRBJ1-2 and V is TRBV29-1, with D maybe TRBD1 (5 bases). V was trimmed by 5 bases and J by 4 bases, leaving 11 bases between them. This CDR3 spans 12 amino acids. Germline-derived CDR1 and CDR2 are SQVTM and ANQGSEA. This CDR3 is CSVSEDTYGYTF. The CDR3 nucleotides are TGCAGCGTTTCCGAGGACACCTATGGCTACACCTTC.

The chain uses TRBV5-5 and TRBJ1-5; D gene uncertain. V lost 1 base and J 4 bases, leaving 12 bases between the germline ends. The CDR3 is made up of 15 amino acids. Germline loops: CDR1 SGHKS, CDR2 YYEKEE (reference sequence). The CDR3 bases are TGTGCCAGCAGCTTGATCATAGACATGAATCAGCCCCAGCATTTT. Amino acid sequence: CASSLIIDMNQPQHF.

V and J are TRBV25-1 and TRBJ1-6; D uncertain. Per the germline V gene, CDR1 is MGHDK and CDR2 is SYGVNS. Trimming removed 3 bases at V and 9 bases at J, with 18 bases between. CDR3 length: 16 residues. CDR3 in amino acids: CASSDSTKPRGSPLHF. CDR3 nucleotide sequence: TGTGCCAGCAGTGACTCAACGAAGCCGCGGGGTTCACCCCTCCACTTT. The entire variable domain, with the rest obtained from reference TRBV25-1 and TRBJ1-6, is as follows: EADIYQTPRYLVIGTGKKITLECSQTMGHDKMYWYQQDPGMELHLIHYSYGVNSTEKGDLSSESTVSRIRTEHFPLTLESARPSHTSQYLCASSDSTKPRGSPLHFGNGTRLTVT.

This CDR3 is CASSQSSAGTPSPLHF. As DNA, the CDR3 is TGCGCCAGCAGCCAGTCGTCGGCAGGGACCCCTTCACCCCTCCACTTT. This chain joins TRBV5-1 and TRBJ1-6; D is possibly TRBD1 (5 bases). Trimming took 4 bases from V and 9 from J, leaving 20 bases between them. The CDR3 consists of 16 residues. CDR1 and CDR2 from the germline V gene are SGHRS and YFSETQ. The whole variable domain, remainder taken from reference TRBV5-1 and TRBJ1-6, is KAGVTQTPRYLIKTRGQQVTLSCSPISGHRSVSWYQQTPGQGLQFLFEYFSETQRNKGNFPGRFSGRQFSNSRSEMNVSTLELGDSALYLCASSQSSAGTPSPLHFGNGTRLTVT.

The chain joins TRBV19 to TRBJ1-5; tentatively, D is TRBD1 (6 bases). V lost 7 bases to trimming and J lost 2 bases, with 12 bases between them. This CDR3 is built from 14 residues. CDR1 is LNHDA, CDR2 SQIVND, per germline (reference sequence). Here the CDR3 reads CASNRGEGNQPQHF. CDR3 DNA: TGTGCCAGTAATAGGGGGGAAGGCAATCAGCCCCAGCATTTT.

In DNA form, the CDR3 reads TGTGCCAGCAGCCCCACCTCTGGGGACAATGAGCAGTTCTTC. It codes for CASSPTSGDNEQFF. This chain uses TRBV5-4 with TRBJ2-1; D call uncertain. Trimming removed 4 bases at V and 5 bases at J, with 13 bases between. Germline loops: CDR1 SGHNT, CDR2 YYREEE (reference sequence). The CDR3 length is 14 residues.

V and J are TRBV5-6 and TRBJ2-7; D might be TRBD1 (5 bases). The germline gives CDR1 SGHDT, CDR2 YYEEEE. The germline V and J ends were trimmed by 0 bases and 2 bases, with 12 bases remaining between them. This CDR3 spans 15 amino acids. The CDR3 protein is CASSLVGALTYEQYF. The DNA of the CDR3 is TGTGCCAGCAGCTTGGTAGGGGCACTGACCTACGAGCAGTACTTC.

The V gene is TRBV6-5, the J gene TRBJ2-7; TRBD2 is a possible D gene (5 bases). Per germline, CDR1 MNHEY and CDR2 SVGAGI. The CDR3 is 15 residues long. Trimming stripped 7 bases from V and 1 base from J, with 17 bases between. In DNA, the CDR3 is TGTGCCAGCAACTCGTGGGGAGCCAATTCCTACGAGCAGTACTTC. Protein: CASNSWGANSYEQYF.

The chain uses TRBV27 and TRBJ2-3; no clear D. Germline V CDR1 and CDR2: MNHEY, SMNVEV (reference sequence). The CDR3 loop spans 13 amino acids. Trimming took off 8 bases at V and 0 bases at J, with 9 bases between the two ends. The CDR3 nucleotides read TGTGCCAGCCGCCAAATAAGCACAGATACGCAGTATTTT. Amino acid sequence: CASRQISTDTQYF.

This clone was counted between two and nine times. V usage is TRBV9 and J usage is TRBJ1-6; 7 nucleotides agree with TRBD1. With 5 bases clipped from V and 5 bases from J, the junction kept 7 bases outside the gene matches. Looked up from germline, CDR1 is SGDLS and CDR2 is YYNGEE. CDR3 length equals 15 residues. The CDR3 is CASRKTGTDNSPLHF. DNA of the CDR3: TGTGCCAGCAGAAAGACAGGGACCGATAATTCACCCCTCCACTTT.

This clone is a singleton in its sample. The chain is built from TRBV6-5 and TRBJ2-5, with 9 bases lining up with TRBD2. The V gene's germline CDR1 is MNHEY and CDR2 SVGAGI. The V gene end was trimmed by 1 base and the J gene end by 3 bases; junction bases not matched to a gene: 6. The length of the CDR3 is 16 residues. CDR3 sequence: CASSYWSGGKEETQYF. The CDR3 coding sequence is TGTGCCAGCAGTTACTGGAGCGGGGGGAAGGAAGAGACCCAGTACTTC.